These 8 T cell receptor beta chains came from one sample sequenced in a study of response to subunit inactivated influenza vaccine. Each CDR3 protein is one row after TCRdb ran MiXCR on the RT-PCR reads. The table includes about 540,000 distinct CDR3 sequences, roughly a quarter detected once. The same data also contributed to another study, on T cells expressing NK-cell markers. That report notes: The authors generated TCR beta cDNA through 5'RACE template switching with UMIs.

Sequencing used CD4+ T cells sorted from PBMCs, obtained roughly 12 days after vaccination. The receptors were gathered from a man over 45 who received an inactivated influenza vaccine.

This clonotype was observed a few times. This chain uses TRBV20-1 with TRBJ1-3; possibly TRBD1 for D (6 bases). The germline V gene encodes CDR1 DFQATT and CDR2 SNEGSKA (reference sequence). V was cut by 6 bases and J by 3 bases, with 15 bases left in between. The CDR3 totals 14 residues. In DNA form, the CDR3 reads TGCAGTGCACCCACAGGGAGACGTGGAAACACCATATATTTT. Amino acid sequence: CSAPTGRRGNTIYF.

This clonotype is a singleton in its sample. This rearrangement joins TRBV19 to TRBJ2-1; D not certain. Deletions cut 3 bases from V and 6 bases from J, with 21 bases between. Per the germline V gene, CDR1 is LNHDA and CDR2 is SQIVND (reference sequence). The CDR3 runs 17 residues. The CDR3: CASSIWSGAAVSNEQFF. As DNA, the CDR3 is TGTGCCAGTAGTATTTGGTCGGGTGCCGCTGTGAGCAATGAGCAGTTCTTC.

This clonotype has a handful of counts. The rearrangement uses TRBV19 and TRBJ2-1; 8 bases fit TRBD2. This CDR3 is built from 16 residues. Germline CDR1 reads LNHDA; CDR2 reads SQIVND (reference sequence). V lost 4 bases to trimming and J lost 0 bases; unmatched junction nucleotides: 5. CDR3 coding DNA: TGTGCCAGTAGTACCCAAGCGGGGGTCTCCTACAATGAGCAGTTCTTC. Protein product: CASSTQAGVSYNEQFF.

This clonotype was counted between two and nine times. The J gene is TRBJ1-4, the V gene TRBV5-1; 8 bases are shared with TRBD1. This CDR3 is built from 16 residues. The V gene end was trimmed by 0 bases and the J gene end by 7 bases; junction bases not matched to a gene: 8. CDR1 and CDR2 (germline): SGHRS, YFSETQ. Written as DNA, the CDR3 is TGCGCCAGCAGCTTGGATACAGGGGGTTCGGGTGAAAAACTGTTTTTT. This codes for CASSLDTGGSGEKLFF.

The gene calls are TRBV3-1 and TRBJ2-2; D gene unclear. Per germline, CDR1 LGHDT and CDR2 YNNKEL (reference sequence). This CDR3 has 15 residues. V dropped 6 bases and J dropped 4 bases, with 15 bases sitting between them. The CDR3 region is CASSPSAGPTGELFF. CDR3 in DNA: TGTGCCAGCAGTCCCTCGGCAGGCCCCACCGGGGAGCTGTTTTTT.

A few counts support this clonotype. As DNA, the CDR3 is TGTGCCAGCAGCTTAGCGGCGGGGGGCCATATCGAGCAGTACTTC. The encoded protein is CASSLAAGGHIEQYF. V gene TRBV7-9 combines with J gene TRBJ2-7; 8 bases fit TRBD2. There are 15 residues in the CDR3. The junction had 7 bases not matched to a gene; V was cut back by 0 bases and J by 6 bases. In germline, CDR1 is SEHNR, CDR2 FQNEAQ (reference sequence).

The rearrangement links TRBV18 to TRBJ2-7, with D possibly matching TRBD1 (5 bases). Per germline, CDR1 KGHSH and CDR2 LQKENI. Between the trimmed V and J ends, which lost 3 bases and 2 bases, there was a span of 11 bases. The CDR3 contains 14 residues. The CDR3, as DNA: TGTGCCAGCTCACCTGTGCCAGGGACCTACGAGCAGTACTTC. Protein: CASSPVPGTYEQYF.

J is TRBJ2-6 and V is TRBV5-1; D uncertain. The CDR3 has 15 amino acids. In germline, CDR1 is SGHRS, CDR2 YFSETQ. V gave up 2 bases and J gave up 5 bases, with 11 bases separating them. Written as DNA, the CDR3 is TGCGCCAGCAGCTTCGGCGAGACTCGGGCCAACGTCCTGACTTTC. Protein: CASSFGETRANVLTF.